The 9 T cell receptor beta chains listed next were all sequenced from one sample in a study of PD-1 blockade in classical Hodgkin lymphoma. Every one of the patients relapsed after autologous stem cell transplantation (brentuximab vedotin exposure was variable). Generated by immunoSEQ multiplex PCR, the TCRdb table keeps only in-frame clones and is missing some. The sample has 75,000 to 100,000 clones; 81% are singletons. Sequencing was performed on peripheral blood mononuclear cells (PBMCs), taken before the second cycle of nivolumab. The receptors were sampled from a human donor with classical Hodgkin lymphoma.

The chain recombines TRBV10-3 with TRBJ2-3, with 9 bases matching TRBD2. The CDR3 is 17 amino acids. Looked up from germline, CDR1 is ENHRY and CDR2 is SYGVKD. The V segment lost 4 bases and the J segment 5 bases; nucleotides outside the gene matches: 13. CDR3 coding DNA: TGTGCCATCAGTGGCCGAGGTAGCGGGAGTCAAGGAGATACGCAGTATTTT. Its translation is CAISGRGSGSQGDTQYF.

The chain recombines TRBV29-1 with TRBJ1-2; possible D gene TRBD1, 5 bases. V was pared by 3 bases and J by 4 bases, with 6 bases between. There are 11 residues in the CDR3. Germline V gene sequence: CDR1 SQVTM, CDR2 ANQGSEA. The CDR3 coding sequence is TGCAGCGTTGAGAGGGGCTATGGCTACACCTTC. It is translated as CSVERGYGYTF.

J is TRBJ1-5 and V is TRBV25-1, with D possibly matching TRBD1 (5 bases). The CDR3 is made up of 14 amino acids. Trimming removed 6 bases at V and 6 bases at J, with 15 bases between. Germline V gene lookup returns CDR1 MGHDK and CDR2 SYGVNS. CDR3 sequence reads: CASRGTGVGQPQHF. CDR3 nucleotide sequence: TGTGCCAGCAGGGGAACGGGGGTTGGTCAGCCCCAGCATTTT.

V gene TRBV6-5 combines with J gene TRBJ2-5, with 9 nucleotides matching TRBD1. Per the germline V gene, CDR1 is MNHEY and CDR2 is SVGAGI. There are 15 residues in the CDR3. The ends lost 7 bases at V and 2 bases at J; junction bases unmatched: 8. The CDR3 sequence: CASTPPGQGQETQYF. Written as DNA, the CDR3 is TGTGCCAGCACACCTCCGGGACAGGGACAAGAGACCCAGTACTTC.

V gene TRBV18 combines with J gene TRBJ2-2, with a possible D match to TRBD2 (6 bases). Trimming removed 4 bases from V and 7 bases from J, with 19 bases in between. The germline V gene has CDR1 KGHSH and CDR2 LQKENI. This CDR3 has 16 residues. The CDR3 coding sequence is TGTGCCAGCTCACTTGCGGGACCACCTGTGAGCGGGGAGCTGTTTTTT. Its protein is CASSLAGPPVSGELFF.

The chain links TRBV5-6 to TRBJ1-2; no firm D call. There are 13 residues in the CDR3. V was pared by 1 base and J by 3 bases, with 7 bases between. The V gene's germline CDR1 is SGHDT and CDR2 YYEEEE. Here the CDR3 reads CASSLPADYGYTF. CDR3 in DNA: TGTGCCAGCAGCTTGCCAGCAGACTATGGCTACACCTTC.

The V gene is TRBV19, the J gene TRBJ2-2; D tentatively reads TRBD1 or TRBD2 (6 bases each). CDR3 length: 16 amino acids. Germline CDR1 LNHDA, CDR2 SQIVND (reference sequence). V lost 3 bases, J lost 4 bases, and 15 bases lay in between. CDR3 in DNA: TGTGCCAGTAGTATCCGACTAGGGGGAAGCACCGGGGAGCTGTTTTTT. It translates to CASSIRLGGSTGELFF. The entire variable domain, with the rest obtained from reference TRBV19 and TRBJ2-2, is as follows: DGGITQSPKYLFRKEGQNVTLSCEQNLNHDAMYWYRQDPGQGLRLIYYSQIVNDFQKGDIAEGYSVSREKKESFPLTVTSAQKNPTAFYLCASSIRLGGSTGELFFGEGSRLTVL.

The chain is built from TRBV11-2 and TRBJ1-1; D gene ambiguous. With 4 bases removed from V and 4 bases from J, the gap between germline ends came to 16 bases. The CDR3 is made up of 15 amino acids. Per the germline V gene, CDR1 is SGHAT and CDR2 is FQNNGV. CDR3 sequence: CASSSRTLPSTEAFF. In nucleotides, the CDR3 is TGTGCCAGCAGCTCAAGGACCCTCCCTTCCACTGAAGCTTTCTTT.

The CDR3 region has the DNA TGCGCCAGCAGCGTGACAGGGAACGGTCAGCCCCAGCATTTT. It codes for CASSVTGNGQPQHF. The rearrangement uses TRBV5-1 and TRBJ1-5, with 7 bases aligning to TRBD1. Germline assignment: CDR1 SGHRS and CDR2 YFSETQ. This CDR3 is built from 14 residues. V was clipped by 4 bases and J by 6 bases; unmatched bases: 7.